The 5 T cell receptor beta chains below all came from one sample that was sequenced in a study of blood T cell repertoires in COVID-19. The repertoire was sequenced with immunoSEQ multiplex PCR; TCRdb's copy has only in-frame clones and lacks some. The repertoire holds around 330,000 clones, with roughly 87% as singletons. The material sequenced was PBMCs or T cells enriched from blood (not recorded which). These receptors were obtained from a woman between 18 and 29 years old who had recovered from COVID-19.

This chain joins TRBV6-7 and TRBJ1-4, with TRBD1 matching 9 bases. TRBV6-7 is flagged as an ORF with uncertain function. The CDR3 is 16 residues long. V lost 1 base and J lost 2; bases outside the gene matches: 2. CDR3: CASSYWDRVTNEKLFF. DNA of the CDR3: TGTGCCAGCAGTTACTGGGACAGGGTTACTAATGAAAAACTGTTTTTT.

This clone was found once. The V call is TRBV2, the J call TRBJ1-1; 9 nucleotides align to TRBD1. This CDR3 is 17 amino acids long. Germline CDR1 and CDR2: SNHLY and FYNNEI. The J segment lost 1 base and the V segment lost 11 bases, leaving 17 bases of the junction unmatched. The CDR3 DNA reads as TGTGCCTTCGTGTTCCGGGACAGGGCGGGTCCGAACACTGAAGCTTTCTTT. Its protein product is CAFVFRDRAGPNTEAFF.

The chain links TRBV4-1 to TRBJ2-5; 11 bases line up with TRBD2. Looked up from germline, CDR1 is MGHRA and CDR2 is YSYEKL. The CDR3 is 18 amino acids. V was clipped by 1 base and J by 5 bases; unmatched bases: 12. This CDR3 is CASSQGSPTSGAGETQYF. In DNA, the CDR3 is TGCGCCAGCAGCCAAGGGAGCCCGACTAGCGGGGCGGGGGAGACCCAGTACTTC.

This clone was seen just once. The chain employs TRBV11-2 and TRBJ2-7, with D tentatively TRBD1 (6 bases). V lost 2 bases, J lost 3 bases, and 11 bases lay in between. The CDR3 sequence is 14 residues long. Germline lookup yields CDR1 SGHAT and CDR2 FQNNGV. CDR3 sequence: CASSLLGGSYEQYF. The CDR3 bases are TGTGCCAGCAGCTTACTAGGGGGAAGCTACGAGCAGTACTTC. Full variable domain (missing parts from reference TRBV11-2 and TRBJ2-7): EAGVAQSPRYKIIEKRQSVAFWCNPISGHATLYWYQQILGQGPKLLIQFQNNGVVDDSQLPKDRFSAERLKGVDSTLKIQPAKLEDSAVYLCASSLLGGSYEQYFGPGTRLTVT.

This chain uses TRBV5-1 with TRBJ1-1, with unresolved D. Germline values: CDR1 SGHRS, CDR2 YFSETQ. The CDR3 extends over 13 amino acids. Trimming cost V 2 bases and J 1 base, with 6 bases left between them. The CDR3 DNA reads TGCGCCAGCAGCTTAGCCAAGAACACTGAAGCTTTCTTT. Its protein product is CASSLAKNTEAFF.